This T cell receptor beta chain was identified in a study of T cells after yellow fever vaccination. This clonotype was counted a few times. V shed 0 bases and J 7 bases; nucleotides not matched to a gene: 8. CDR1 is SGHDN and CDR2 is FVKESK in the germline V gene. The length of the CDR3 is 16 residues. Each CDR3 protein gets one entry after TCRdb re-called the 5' RACE reads with MiXCR. The data show a few hundred thousand distinct CDR3 sequences, 3.6% seen once. V and J are TRBV14 and TRBJ2-1, with 8 positions matching TRBD1. The sequences come from PBMCs, collected on the day of the yellow fever booster vaccination. This receptor was identified in a young man who received the YFV17D yellow fever vaccine. CDR3 nucleotide sequence: TGTGCCAGCAGCCAAGAAGGGCAGGGGGCATGGAATGAGCAGTTCTTC. Translating gives CASSQEGQGAWNEQFF.